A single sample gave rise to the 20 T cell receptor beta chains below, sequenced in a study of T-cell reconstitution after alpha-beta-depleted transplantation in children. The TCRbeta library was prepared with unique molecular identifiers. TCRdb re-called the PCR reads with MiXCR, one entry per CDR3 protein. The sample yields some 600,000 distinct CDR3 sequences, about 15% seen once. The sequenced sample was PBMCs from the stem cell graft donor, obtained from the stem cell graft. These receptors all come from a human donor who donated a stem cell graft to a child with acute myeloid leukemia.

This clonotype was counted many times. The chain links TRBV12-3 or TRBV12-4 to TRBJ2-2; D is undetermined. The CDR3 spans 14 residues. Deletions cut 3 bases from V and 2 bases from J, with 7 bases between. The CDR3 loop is CASSLKGNTGELFF. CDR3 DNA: TGTGCCAGCAGTTTGAAGGGTAACACCGGGGAGCTGTTTTTT.

In DNA form, the CDR3 reads TGCGCCAGCAGCCAAGATGGCACAGGGAGTAACTATGGCTACACCTTC. Translated, it gives CASSQDGTGSNYGYTF. The chain recombines TRBV4-3 with TRBJ1-2; perhaps TRBD1 as D (6 bases). The CDR3 spans 16 residues. Looked up from germline, CDR1 is LGHNA and CDR2 is YSLEER. Trimming removed 0 bases at V and 1 base at J, with 12 bases between.

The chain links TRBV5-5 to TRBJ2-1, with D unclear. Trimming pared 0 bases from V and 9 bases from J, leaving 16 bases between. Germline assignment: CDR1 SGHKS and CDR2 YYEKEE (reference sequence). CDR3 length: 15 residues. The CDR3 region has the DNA TGTGCCAGCAGCTTGGTTCCCGACGGGTCGGGTGAGCAGTTCTTC. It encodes CASSLVPDGSGEQFF.

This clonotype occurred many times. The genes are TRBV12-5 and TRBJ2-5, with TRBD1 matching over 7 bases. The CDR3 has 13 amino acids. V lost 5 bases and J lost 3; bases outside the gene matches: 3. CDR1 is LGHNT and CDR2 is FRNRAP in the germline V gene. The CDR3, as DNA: TGTGCTAGTGGTCCGACAGGGAAAGAGACCCAGTACTTC. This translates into CASGPTGKETQYF.

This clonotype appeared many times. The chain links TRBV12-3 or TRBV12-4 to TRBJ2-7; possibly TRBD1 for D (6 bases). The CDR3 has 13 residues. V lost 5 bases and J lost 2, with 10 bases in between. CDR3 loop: CASSPDSPYEQYF. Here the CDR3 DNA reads TGTGCCAGCAGTCCGGACAGTCCCTACGAGCAGTACTTC.

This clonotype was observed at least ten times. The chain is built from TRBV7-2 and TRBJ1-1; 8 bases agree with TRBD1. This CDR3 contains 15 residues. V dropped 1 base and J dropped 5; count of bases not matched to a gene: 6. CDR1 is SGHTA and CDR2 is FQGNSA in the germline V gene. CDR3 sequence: CASSLEGRGPTEAFF. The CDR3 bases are TGTGCCAGCAGCTTAGAGGGCAGGGGGCCTACTGAAGCTTTCTTT.

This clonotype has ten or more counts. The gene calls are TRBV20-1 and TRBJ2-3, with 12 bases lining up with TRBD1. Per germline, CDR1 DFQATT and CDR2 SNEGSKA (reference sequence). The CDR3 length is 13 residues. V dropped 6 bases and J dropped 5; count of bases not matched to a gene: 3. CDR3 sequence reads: CSARDRGQDTQYF. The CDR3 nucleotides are TGCAGTGCCCGGGACAGGGGGCAAGATACGCAGTATTTT.

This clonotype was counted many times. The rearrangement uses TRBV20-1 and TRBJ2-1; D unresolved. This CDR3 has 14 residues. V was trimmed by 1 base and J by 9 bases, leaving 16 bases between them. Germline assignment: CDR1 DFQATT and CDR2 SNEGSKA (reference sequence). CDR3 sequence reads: CSARGARAASEQFF. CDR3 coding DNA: TGCAGTGCTAGAGGGGCCCGGGCCGCCAGTGAGCAGTTCTTC.

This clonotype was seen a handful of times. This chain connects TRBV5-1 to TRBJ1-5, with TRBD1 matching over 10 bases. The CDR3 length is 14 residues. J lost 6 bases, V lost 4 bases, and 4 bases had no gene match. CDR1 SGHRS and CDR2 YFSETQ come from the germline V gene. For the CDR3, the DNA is TGCGCCAGCAGCGCTGGACAGGGGGTTCAGCCCCAGCATTTT. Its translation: CASSAGQGVQPQHF.

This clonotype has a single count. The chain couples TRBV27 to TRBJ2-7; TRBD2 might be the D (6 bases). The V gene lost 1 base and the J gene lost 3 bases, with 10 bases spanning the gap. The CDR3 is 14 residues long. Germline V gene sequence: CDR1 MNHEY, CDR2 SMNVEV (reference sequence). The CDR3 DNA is TGTGCCAGCAGTTTATTCGGGAGTCACTACGAGCAGTACTTC. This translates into CASSLFGSHYEQYF.

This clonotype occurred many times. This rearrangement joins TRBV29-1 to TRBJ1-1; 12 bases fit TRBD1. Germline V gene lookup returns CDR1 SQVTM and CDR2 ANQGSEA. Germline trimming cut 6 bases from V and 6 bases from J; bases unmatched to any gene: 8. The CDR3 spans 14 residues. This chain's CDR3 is CSVWAGQGAAEAFF. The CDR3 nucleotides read TGCAGCGTCTGGGCGGGACAGGGGGCGGCTGAAGCTTTCTTT.

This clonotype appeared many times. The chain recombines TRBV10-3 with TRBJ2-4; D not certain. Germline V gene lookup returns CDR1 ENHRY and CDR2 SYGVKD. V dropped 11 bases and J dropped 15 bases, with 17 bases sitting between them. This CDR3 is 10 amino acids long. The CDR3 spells CASDAPVPYF. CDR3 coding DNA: TGTGCCTCGGACGCCCCCGTACCGTACTTC.

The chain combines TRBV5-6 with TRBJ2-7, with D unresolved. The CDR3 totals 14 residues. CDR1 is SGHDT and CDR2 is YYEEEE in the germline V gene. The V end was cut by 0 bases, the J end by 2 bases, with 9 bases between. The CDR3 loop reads CASSLGDTTYEQYF. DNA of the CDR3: TGTGCCAGCAGCTTGGGAGATACAACCTACGAGCAGTACTTC.

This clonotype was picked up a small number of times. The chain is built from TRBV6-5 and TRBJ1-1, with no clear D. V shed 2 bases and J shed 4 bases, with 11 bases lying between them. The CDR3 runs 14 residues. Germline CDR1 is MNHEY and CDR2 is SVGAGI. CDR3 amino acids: CASSYNLGGTEAFF. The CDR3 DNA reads TGTGCCAGCAGTTACAATTTGGGAGGCACTGAAGCTTTCTTT.

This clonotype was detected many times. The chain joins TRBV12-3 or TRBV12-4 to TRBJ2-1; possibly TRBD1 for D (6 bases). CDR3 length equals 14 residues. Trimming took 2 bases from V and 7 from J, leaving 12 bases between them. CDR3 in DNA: TGTGCCAGCAGTTTACTACAGGGTTTGAATGAGCAGTTCTTC. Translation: CASSLLQGLNEQFF.

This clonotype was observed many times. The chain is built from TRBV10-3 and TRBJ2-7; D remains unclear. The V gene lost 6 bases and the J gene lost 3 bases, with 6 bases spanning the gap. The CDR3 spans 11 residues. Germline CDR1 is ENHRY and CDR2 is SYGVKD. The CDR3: CAIRNNYEQYF. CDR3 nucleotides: TGTGCCATCAGAAACAACTACGAGCAGTACTTC.

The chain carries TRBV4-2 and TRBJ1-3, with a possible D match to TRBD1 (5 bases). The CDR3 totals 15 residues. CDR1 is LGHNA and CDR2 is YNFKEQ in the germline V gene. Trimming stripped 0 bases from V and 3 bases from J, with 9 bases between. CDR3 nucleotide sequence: TGTGCCAGCAGCCAAGATGACGGGGGTGGAAACACCATATATTTT. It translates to CASSQDDGGGNTIYF.

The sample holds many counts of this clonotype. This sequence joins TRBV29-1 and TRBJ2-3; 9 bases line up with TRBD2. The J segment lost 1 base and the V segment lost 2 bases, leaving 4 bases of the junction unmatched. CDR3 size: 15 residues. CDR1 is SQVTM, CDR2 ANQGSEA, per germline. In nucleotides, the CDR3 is TGCAGCGTTGAACCGCGGGGGGGGCGCACAGATACGCAGTATTTT. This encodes CSVEPRGGRTDTQYF.

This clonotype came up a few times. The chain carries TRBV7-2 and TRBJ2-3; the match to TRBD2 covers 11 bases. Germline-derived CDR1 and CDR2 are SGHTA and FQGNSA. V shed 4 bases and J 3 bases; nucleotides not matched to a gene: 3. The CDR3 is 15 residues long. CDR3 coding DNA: TGTGCCAGCAGCTCACTAGCGGGGGAGACAGATACGCAGTATTTT. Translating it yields CASSSLAGETDTQYF.

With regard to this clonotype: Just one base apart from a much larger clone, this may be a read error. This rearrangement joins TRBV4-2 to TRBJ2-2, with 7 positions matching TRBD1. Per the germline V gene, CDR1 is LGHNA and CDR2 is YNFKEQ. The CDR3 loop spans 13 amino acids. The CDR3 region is CATLDRDTGEPFF. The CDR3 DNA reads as TGTGCCACCTTAGACAGGGACACCGGGGAGCCGTTTTTT.